The 18 T cell receptor beta chains reported below all come from one sample, sequenced in a study of T-cell memory formation after mild COVID-19. TCRdb called the 5' RACE reads again in MiXCR, with one record for every CDR3 protein. The sample carries 350,000 to 500,000 distinct CDR3 sequences, about 20% recorded once. Sequencing was carried out using PBMCs or a T cell subset sorted from them (not recorded which). The source of these receptors is an adult woman who had mild COVID-19 (a few samples of this study predate the infection). Cell type and time point are not known.

This clonotype was seen a few times. The V gene is TRBV24-1, the J gene TRBJ2-2; 8 nucleotides align to TRBD1. Germline CDR1 reads KGHDR; CDR2 reads SFDVKD. Trimming at V came to 9 bases and at J to 3 bases, leaving 8 bases not matched to a gene. The CDR3 spans 15 residues. The CDR3 loop reads CATASMTGDTGELFF. The CDR3 DNA reads TGTGCCACCGCCAGTATGACAGGGGACACCGGGGAGCTGTTTTTT.

This clonotype was counted at least ten times. This chain joins TRBV12-5 and TRBJ2-5; the D call may be TRBD1 or TRBD2 (5 bases each). CDR3 length: 12 amino acids. CDR1 LGHNT and CDR2 FRNRAP come from the germline V gene. With 3 bases removed from V and 9 bases from J, the gap between germline ends came to 11 bases. The CDR3 DNA reads TGTGCTAGTGGTTTATCGGGACGTGCCCAGTACTTC. This translates into CASGLSGRAQYF.

CDR3 region: CASKQDVSGANVLTF. The CDR3 region has the DNA TGCGCCAGCAAACAGGACGTCTCTGGGGCCAACGTCCTGACTTTC. This rearrangement joins TRBV5-1 to TRBJ2-6; a possible D gene is TRBD1 (5 bases). With 6 bases removed from V and 0 bases from J, the gap between germline ends came to 10 bases. The CDR3 length is 15 residues. CDR1 and CDR2 (germline): SGHRS, YFSETQ.

This clonotype occurred a few times. J is TRBJ1-1 and V is TRBV7-9, with TRBD1 identical over 8 bases. The CDR3 consists of 14 residues. Germline CDR1 is SEHNR and CDR2 is FQNEAQ (reference sequence). The V segment lost 4 bases and the J segment 7 bases; nucleotides outside the gene matches: 8. This CDR3 is CASSSMTGVGEAFF. CDR3 DNA: TGTGCCAGCAGCTCCATGACAGGGGTCGGTGAAGCTTTCTTT.

This clonotype was seen once. This chain connects TRBV18 to TRBJ2-1; TRBD2 aligns across 11 bases. V shed 6 bases, J shed 10 bases, and the junction held 11 bases outside the gene matches. CDR1 is KGHSH, CDR2 LQKENI, per germline. This CDR3 has 15 amino acids. CDR3 region: CASSGGLAGDQEQFF. The CDR3 DNA reads TGTGCCAGCTCGGGTGGACTAGCGGGTGATCAAGAGCAGTTCTTC.

This clonotype appeared a few times. The chain joins TRBV6-1 to TRBJ2-7; 8 positions match TRBD1. The CDR3 contains 14 residues. The J segment lost 4 bases and the V segment lost 4 bases, leaving 6 bases of the junction unmatched. In germline, CDR1 is MNHNS, CDR2 SASEGT. Here the CDR3 reads CASSAPGQAYEQYF. CDR3 nucleotides: TGTGCCAGCAGTGCCCCGGGACAGGCTTACGAGCAGTACTTC.

V is TRBV18 and J is TRBJ2-5; no clear D. Germline V gene lookup returns CDR1 KGHSH and CDR2 LQKENI. Trimming stripped 1 base from V and 0 bases from J, with 3 bases between. The CDR3 loop spans 13 amino acids. The CDR3 spells CASSPRYQETQYF. The CDR3, as DNA: TGTGCCAGCTCACCACGATACCAAGAGACCCAGTACTTC.

This clonotype was observed a handful of times. J is TRBJ2-7 and V is TRBV7-3; maybe TRBD2 (5 bases). Germline V gene sequence: CDR1 SGHTA, CDR2 FQGTGA. Trimming cost V 9 bases and J 3 bases, with 24 bases left between them. This CDR3 contains 16 residues. The DNA of the CDR3 is TGTGCCAGTAGCCAAGACGGGGATTTCATATACTACGAGCAGTACTTC. It is translated as CASSQDGDFIYYEQYF.

This clonotype has more than one count but fewer than ten. The genes are TRBV12-3 or TRBV12-4 and TRBJ1-1; TRBD1 aligns across 8 bases. CDR3 length: 14 residues. V lost 7 bases to trimming and J lost 1 base; unmatched junction nucleotides: 5. CDR3 sequence (DNA): TGTGCCAGCATTGAAGACAGGGGGAACACTGAAGCTTTCTTT. Its translation: CASIEDRGNTEAFF.

There are a few counts of this clonotype. V usage is TRBV12-3 or TRBV12-4 and J usage is TRBJ1-2; D possibly corresponds to TRBD1 (6 bases). The CDR3 loop spans 14 amino acids. Trimming took 5 bases from V and 3 from J, leaving 13 bases between them. The CDR3 coding sequence is TGTGCCAGCAGTCCCCCGTACAGGGACTATGGCTACACCTTC. It encodes CASSPPYRDYGYTF.

The chain recombines TRBV25-1 with TRBJ2-4; TRBD1 might be the D (6 bases). There are 16 residues in the CDR3. V was clipped by 3 bases and J by 0 bases, with 12 bases between them. Germline V gene data show CDR1 as MGHDK and CDR2 as SYGVNS. The DNA of the CDR3 is TGTGCCAGCAGTGAGGGCAGGGGCCTAGCCAAAAACATTCAGTACTTC. It is translated as CASSEGRGLAKNIQYF.

The chain joins TRBV5-1 to TRBJ1-1; perhaps TRBD1 as D (5 bases). This CDR3 is 16 amino acids long. V lost 0 bases and J lost 0, with 12 bases in between. Germline V gives CDR1 SGHRS, CDR2 YFSETQ. The CDR3, as DNA: TGCGCCAGCAGCTTGGCCTGGGGGAATATGAACACTGAAGCTTTCTTT. It yields the protein CASSLAWGNMNTEAFF.

This clonotype was observed many times. This CDR3 reads CASSVGTDYGYTF. As DNA, the CDR3 is TGTGCCAGCAGTGTCGGGACAGACTATGGCTACACCTTC. The rearrangement joins TRBV12-3 or TRBV12-4 to TRBJ1-2; 7 bases line up with TRBD1. V lost 5 bases and J lost 3; bases outside the gene matches: 3. The CDR3 contains 13 residues.

This clonotype was picked up a small number of times. The chain uses TRBV7-6 and TRBJ2-1; TRBD1 aligns across 10 bases. Trimming cost V 6 bases and J 3 bases; bases outside gene matches: 11. The CDR3 is 17 residues long. Germline lookup yields CDR1 SGHVS and CDR2 FNYEAQ. In DNA, the CDR3 is TGTGCCAGCAGTGAGGACGAGCGGGACAGGGGCTACAATGAGCAGTTCTTC. This translates into CASSEDERDRGYNEQFF. Supplemented by reference TRBV7-6 and TRBJ2-1, the full variable domain reads GAGVSQSPRYKVTKRGQDVALRCDPISGHVSLYWYRQALGQGPEFLTYFNYEAQQDKSGLPNDRFSAERPEGSISTLTIQRTEQRDSAMYRCASSEDERDRGYNEQFFGPGTRLTVL.

This clonotype was counted a few times. The chain combines TRBV4-3 with TRBJ2-2, with unresolved D. The V end lost 0 bases, the J end lost 6 bases, and 5 bases lay between the germline ends. The CDR3 extends over 13 amino acids. Germline V gene data show CDR1 as LGHNA and CDR2 as YSLEER. The CDR3 nucleotides read TGCGCCAGCAGCCAAGAGTACTCCGGGGAGCTGTTTTTT. It encodes CASSQEYSGELFF.

The rearrangement links TRBV5-1 to TRBJ2-7, with 8 bases lining up with TRBD1. The CDR3 consists of 14 residues. Germline lookup yields CDR1 SGHRS and CDR2 YFSETQ. V shed 5 bases and J 7 bases; nucleotides not matched to a gene: 11. CDR3 residues: CASSASRGPGEQYF. CDR3 nucleotides: TGCGCCAGCAGTGCGTCCAGGGGGCCAGGGGAGCAGTACTTC. The full variable domain, with the rest looked up from reference TRBV5-1 and TRBJ2-7, is KAGVTQTPRYLIKTRGQQVTLSCSPISGHRSVSWYQQTPGQGLQFLFEYFSETQRNKGNFPGRFSGRQFSNSRSEMNVSTLELGDSALYLCASSASRGPGEQYFGPGTRLTVT.

Only a few counts were recorded for this clonotype. The gene calls are TRBV7-2 and TRBJ2-7, with 8 bases lining up with TRBD1. CDR3 length: 14 residues. Germline V CDR1 and CDR2: SGHTA, FQGNSA. Trimming at V came to 2 bases and at J to 7 bases, leaving 7 bases not matched to a gene. DNA for the CDR3: TGTGCCAGCAGCTTACAGGACAGGGCCGGGGAGCAGTACTTC. Amino acids: CASSLQDRAGEQYF. Looking up the rest from reference TRBV7-2 and TRBJ2-7 gives the full variable domain: GAGVSQSPSNKVTEKGKDVELRCDPISGHTALYWYRQSLGQGLEFLIYFQGNSAPDKSGLPSDRFSAERTGGSVSTLTIQRTQQEDSAVYLCASSLQDRAGEQYFGPGTRLTVT.

This clonotype was seen more than once but under ten times. V usage is TRBV10-3 and J usage is TRBJ1-1; possible D gene TRBD1, 5 bases. Germline CDR1 and CDR2: ENHRY and SYGVKD. The germline V and J ends were trimmed by 3 bases and 3 bases, with 20 bases remaining between them. The CDR3 totals 17 residues. DNA of the CDR3: TGTGCCATCAGTGATGATCCAGGAAACGAGGGGTACACTGAAGCTTTCTTT. This gives the protein CAISDDPGNEGYTEAFF.